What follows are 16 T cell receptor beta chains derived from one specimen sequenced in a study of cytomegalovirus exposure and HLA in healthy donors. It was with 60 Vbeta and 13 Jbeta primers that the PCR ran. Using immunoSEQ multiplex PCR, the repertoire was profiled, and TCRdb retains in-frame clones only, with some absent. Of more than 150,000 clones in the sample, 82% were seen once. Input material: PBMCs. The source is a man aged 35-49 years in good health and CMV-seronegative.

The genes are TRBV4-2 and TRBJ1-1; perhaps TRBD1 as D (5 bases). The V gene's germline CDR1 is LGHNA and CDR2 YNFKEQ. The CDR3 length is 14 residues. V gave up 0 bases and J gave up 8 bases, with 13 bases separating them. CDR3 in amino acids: CASSQDFNGGEAFF. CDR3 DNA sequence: TGTGCCAGCAGCCAAGACTTCAACGGGGGGGAAGCTTTCTTT.

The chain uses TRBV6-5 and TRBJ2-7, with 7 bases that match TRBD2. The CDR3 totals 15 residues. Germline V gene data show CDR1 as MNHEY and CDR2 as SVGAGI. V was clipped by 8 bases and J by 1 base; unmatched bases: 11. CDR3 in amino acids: CASRPGASGSYEQYF. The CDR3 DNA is TGTGCCAGCCGCCCGGGTGCTAGCGGATCCTACGAGCAGTACTTC.

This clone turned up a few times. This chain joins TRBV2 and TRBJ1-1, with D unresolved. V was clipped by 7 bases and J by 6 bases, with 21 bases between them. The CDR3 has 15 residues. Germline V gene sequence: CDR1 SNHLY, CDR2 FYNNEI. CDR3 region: CASKGLVGRRAEAFF. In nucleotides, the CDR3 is TGTGCCAGCAAAGGGTTAGTGGGGAGAAGAGCTGAAGCTTTCTTT.

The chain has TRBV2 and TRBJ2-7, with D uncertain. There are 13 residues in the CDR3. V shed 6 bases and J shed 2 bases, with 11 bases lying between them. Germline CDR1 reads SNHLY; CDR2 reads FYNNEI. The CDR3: CASSVGRAYEQYF. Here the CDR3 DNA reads TGTGCCAGCAGCGTAGGTCGGGCCTACGAGCAGTACTTC.

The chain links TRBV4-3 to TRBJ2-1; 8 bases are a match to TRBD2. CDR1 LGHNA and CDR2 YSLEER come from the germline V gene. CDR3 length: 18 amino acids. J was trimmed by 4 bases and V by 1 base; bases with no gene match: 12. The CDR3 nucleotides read TGCGCCAGCAGCCAAGTTAGGAGCGGGGGTTTGGGATACAATGAGCAGTTCTTC. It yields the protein CASSQVRSGGLGYNEQFF.

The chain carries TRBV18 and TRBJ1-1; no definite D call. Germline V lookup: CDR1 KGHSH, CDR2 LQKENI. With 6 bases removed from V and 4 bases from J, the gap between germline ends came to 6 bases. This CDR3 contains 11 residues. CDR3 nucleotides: TGTGCCAGCTCTCTGTCCACTGAAGCTTTCTTT. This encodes CASSLSTEAFF.

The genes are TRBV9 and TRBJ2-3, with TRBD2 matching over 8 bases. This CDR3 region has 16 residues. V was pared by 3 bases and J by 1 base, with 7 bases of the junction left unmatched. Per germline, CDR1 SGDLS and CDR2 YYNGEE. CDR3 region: CASSGPAGDRTDTQYF. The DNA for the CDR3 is TGTGCCAGCAGCGGGCCAGCGGGGGACCGCACAGATACGCAGTATTTT.

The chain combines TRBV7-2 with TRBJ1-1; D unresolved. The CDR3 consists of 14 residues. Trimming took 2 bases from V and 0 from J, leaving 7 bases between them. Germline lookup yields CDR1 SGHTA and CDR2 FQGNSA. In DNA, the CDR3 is TGTGCCAGCAGCTTATTGGCCCTGAACACTGAAGCTTTCTTT. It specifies CASSLLALNTEAFF.

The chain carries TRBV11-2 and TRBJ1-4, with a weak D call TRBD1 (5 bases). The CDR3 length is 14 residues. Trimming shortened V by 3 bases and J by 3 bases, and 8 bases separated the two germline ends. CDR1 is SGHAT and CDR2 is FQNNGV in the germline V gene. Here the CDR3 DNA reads TGTGCCAGCAGCTTTACGACAGCTAATGAAAAACTGTTTTTT. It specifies CASSFTTANEKLFF. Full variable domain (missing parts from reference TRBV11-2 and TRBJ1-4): EAGVAQSPRYKIIEKRQSVAFWCNPISGHATLYWYQQILGQGPKLLIQFQNNGVVDDSQLPKDRFSAERLKGVDSTLKIQPAKLEDSAVYLCASSFTTANEKLFFGSGTQLSVL.

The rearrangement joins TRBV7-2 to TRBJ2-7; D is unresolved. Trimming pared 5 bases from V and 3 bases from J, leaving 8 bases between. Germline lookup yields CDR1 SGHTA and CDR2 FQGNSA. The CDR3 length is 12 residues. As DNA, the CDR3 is TGTGCCAGCAGCCCGGTCTTCTACGAGCAGTACTTC. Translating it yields CASSPVFYEQYF. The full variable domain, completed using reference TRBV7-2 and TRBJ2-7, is GAGVSQSPSNKVTEKGKDVELRCDPISGHTALYWYRQSLGQGLEFLIYFQGNSAPDKSGLPSDRFSAERTGGSVSTLTIQRTQQEDSAVYLCASSPVFYEQYFGPGTRLTVT.

In DNA form, the CDR3 reads TGTGCCACCAGCAGAGATCTAACAGGGGGCAATCAGCCCCAGCATTTT. Its translation: CATSRDLTGGNQPQHF. This chain links TRBV15 with TRBJ1-5; 7 nucleotides align to TRBD1. The length of the CDR3 is 16 residues. The V and J ends lost 0 bases and 2 bases, in that order; junction bases with no gene match: 4. Germline assignment: CDR1 LNHNV and CDR2 YYDKDF (reference sequence). The variable domain in full, with the rest retrieved from reference TRBV15 and TRBJ1-5, is DAMVIQNPRYQVTQFGKPVTLSCSQTLNHNVMYWYQQKSSQAPKLLFHYYDKDFNNEADTPDNFQSRRPNTSFCFLDIRSPGLGDTAMYLCATSRDLTGGNQPQHFGDGTRLSIL.

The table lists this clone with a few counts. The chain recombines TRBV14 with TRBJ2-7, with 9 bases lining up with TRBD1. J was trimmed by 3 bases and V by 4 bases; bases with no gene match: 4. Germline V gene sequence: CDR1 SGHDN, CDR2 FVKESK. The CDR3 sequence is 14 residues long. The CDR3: CASSRQGVNYEQYF. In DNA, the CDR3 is TGTGCCAGCAGCCGACAGGGGGTCAACTACGAGCAGTACTTC.

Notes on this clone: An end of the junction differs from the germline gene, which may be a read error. CDR3 protein: CSSSSSTGQTFF. The CDR3 region has the DNA TGTTCCAGCAGCTCCTCGACAGGGCAAACTTTCTTT. The chain has TRBV7-9 and TRBJ1-1, with 7 positions matching TRBD1. Germline CDR1 is SEHNR and CDR2 is FQNEAQ (reference sequence). This CDR3 contains 12 residues.

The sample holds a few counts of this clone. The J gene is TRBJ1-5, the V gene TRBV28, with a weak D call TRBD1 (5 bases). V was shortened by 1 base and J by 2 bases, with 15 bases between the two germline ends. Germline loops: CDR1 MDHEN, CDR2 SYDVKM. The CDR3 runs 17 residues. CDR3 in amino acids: CASSLFPGQGGNQPQHF. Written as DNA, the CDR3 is TGTGCCAGCAGTTTATTCCCCGGCCAGGGTGGCAATCAGCCCCAGCATTTT.

CDR3 protein: CAWSATTSGGAYEQYF. The DNA of the CDR3 is TGTGCCTGGAGTGCGACGACTAGCGGGGGAGCCTACGAGCAGTACTTC. This chain uses TRBV30 with TRBJ2-7, with 12 positions matching TRBD2. V shed 1 base and J 2 bases; nucleotides not matched to a gene: 6. CDR3 size: 16 residues. CDR1 is GTSNPN, CDR2 SVGIG, per germline (reference sequence).

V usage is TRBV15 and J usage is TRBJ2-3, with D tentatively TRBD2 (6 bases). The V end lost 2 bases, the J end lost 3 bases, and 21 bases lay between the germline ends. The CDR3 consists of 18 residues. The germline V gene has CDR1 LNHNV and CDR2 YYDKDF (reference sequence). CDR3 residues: CATSRYLVRGEGTDTQYF. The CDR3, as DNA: TGTGCCACCAGCAGATACCTCGTGCGGGGAGAGGGGACAGATACGCAGTATTTT.